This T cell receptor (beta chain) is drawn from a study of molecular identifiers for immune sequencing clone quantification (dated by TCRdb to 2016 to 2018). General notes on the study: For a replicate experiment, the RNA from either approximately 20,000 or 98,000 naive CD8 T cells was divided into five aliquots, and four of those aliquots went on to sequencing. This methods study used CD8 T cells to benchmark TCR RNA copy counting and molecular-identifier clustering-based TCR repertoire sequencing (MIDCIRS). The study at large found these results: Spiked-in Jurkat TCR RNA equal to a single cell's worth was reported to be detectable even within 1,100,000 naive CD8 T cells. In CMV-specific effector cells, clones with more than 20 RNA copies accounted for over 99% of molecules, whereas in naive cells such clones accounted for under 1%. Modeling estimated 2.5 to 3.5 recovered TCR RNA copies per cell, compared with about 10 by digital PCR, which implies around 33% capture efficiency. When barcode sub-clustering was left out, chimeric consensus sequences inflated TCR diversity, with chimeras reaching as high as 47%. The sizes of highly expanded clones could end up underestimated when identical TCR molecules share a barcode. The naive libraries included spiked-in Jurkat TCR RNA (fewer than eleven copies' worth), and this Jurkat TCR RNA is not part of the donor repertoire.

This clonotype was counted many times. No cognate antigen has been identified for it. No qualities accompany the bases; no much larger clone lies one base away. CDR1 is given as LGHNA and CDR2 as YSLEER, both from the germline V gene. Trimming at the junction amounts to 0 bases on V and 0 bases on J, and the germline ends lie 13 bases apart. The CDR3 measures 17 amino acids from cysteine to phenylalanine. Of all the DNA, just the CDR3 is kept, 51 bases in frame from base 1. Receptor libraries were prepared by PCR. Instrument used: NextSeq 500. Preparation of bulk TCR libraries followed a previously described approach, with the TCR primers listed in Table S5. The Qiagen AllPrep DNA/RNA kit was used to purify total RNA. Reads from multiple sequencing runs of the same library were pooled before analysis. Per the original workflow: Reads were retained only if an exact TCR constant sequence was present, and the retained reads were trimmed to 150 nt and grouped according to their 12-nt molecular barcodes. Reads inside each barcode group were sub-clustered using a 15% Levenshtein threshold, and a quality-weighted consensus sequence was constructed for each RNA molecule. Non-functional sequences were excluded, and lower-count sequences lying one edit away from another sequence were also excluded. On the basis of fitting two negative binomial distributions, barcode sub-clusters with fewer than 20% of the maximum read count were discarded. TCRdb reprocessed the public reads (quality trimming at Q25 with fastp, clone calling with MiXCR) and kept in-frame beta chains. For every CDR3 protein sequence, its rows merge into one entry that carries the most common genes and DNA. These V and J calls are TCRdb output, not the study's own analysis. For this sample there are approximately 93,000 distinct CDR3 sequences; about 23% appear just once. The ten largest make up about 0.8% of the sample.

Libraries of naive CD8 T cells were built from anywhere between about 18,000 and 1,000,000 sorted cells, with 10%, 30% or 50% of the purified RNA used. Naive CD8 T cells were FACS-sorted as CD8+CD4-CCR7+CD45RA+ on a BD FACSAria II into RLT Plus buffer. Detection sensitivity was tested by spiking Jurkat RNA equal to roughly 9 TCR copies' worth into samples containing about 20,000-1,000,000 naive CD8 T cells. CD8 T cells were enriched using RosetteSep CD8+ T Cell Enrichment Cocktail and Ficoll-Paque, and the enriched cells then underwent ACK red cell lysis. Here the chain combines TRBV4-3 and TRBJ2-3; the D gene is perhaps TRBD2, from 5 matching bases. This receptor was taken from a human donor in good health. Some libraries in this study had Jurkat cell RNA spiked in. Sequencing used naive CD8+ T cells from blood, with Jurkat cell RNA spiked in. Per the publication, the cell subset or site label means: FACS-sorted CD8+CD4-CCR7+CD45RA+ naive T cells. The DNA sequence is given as TGCGCCAGCAGCCAAGATAGGAGCGGAGTAAGCACAGATACGCAGTATTTT. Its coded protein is CASSQDRSGVSTDTQYF.